This TCR beta chain was retrieved from a study of blood T cell repertoires in COVID-19. Study in general: COVID-19 samples collected from the United States, Italy and Spain covered acute and convalescent phases. PBMCs, B-cell-depleted T cells, or T cells were the source of the cDNA or gDNA that made up the material.

The CDR3 is 12 residues long. Repertoires were generated with immunoSEQ multiplex PCR, while TCRdb's copy carries only in-frame clones and drops some. The sample holds a few hundred thousand clones, just over 85% seen once. Sequencing used PBMCs or T cells enriched from blood (not recorded which). The TCR originated in a woman aged 50 to 60 with acute COVID-19. The J gene is TRBJ2-1, the V gene TRBV12-2; the table's TRBD2 call for D was not verified on the DNA. TRBV12-2 is shown as a pseudogene. The CDR3: CASRSLDNEQFF. The CDR3 DNA sequence: TGTGCAAGTCGCTCGCTAGACAATGAGCAGTTCTTC.